This T cell receptor (beta chain) was recovered during a study of blood T cell repertoires in COVID-19. Study summary: PBMCs, B-cell-depleted T cells, or T cells were the source of the cDNA or gDNA that made up the material.

This clone has just one count. Within the sample, other DNA sequences also encode this same CDR3. In the original workflow: Counts of nucleated cells, estimated from reference gene primer amplification, were obtained. Here immunoSEQ multiplex PCR was the method, and the copy in TCRdb shows in-frame clones only, minus some. V, J and clone size are taken as reported in that table, and D and trimming were inferred from the DNA itself. Here the sample spans more than 300,000 clones, more than 70% being singletons. Trimming removed 2 bases at V and 0 bases at J, with 5 bases between. The germline gives CDR1 MNHEY, CDR2 SMNVEV (reference sequence). The CDR3 is 13 amino acids. Enrolment of Seattle patients took place during active infection, and they were followed longitudinally.

This clonotype was sampled from a woman aged 25 to 39 with COVID-19, enrolled during active disease. This chain connects TRBV27 to TRBJ2-7; D is ambiguous. Sequencing used peripheral blood. The CDR3 reads CASSLRVSYEQYF. The CDR3, as DNA: TGTGCCAGCAGTTTACGCGTCTCCTACGAGCAGTACTTC.